The 22 T cell receptor beta chains given below trace back to one sample, sequenced in a study of T cell changes during pregnancy in multiple sclerosis. The data were produced by immunoSEQ multiplex PCR, yet TCRdb's version contains in-frame clones alone and is incomplete. The table shows 40,000 to 45,000 clones, with 70% to 90% occurring only once. The sequencing used CD4+ T cells from peripheral blood mononuclear cells, collected in the first trimester of pregnancy. The receptors stem from a female donor with multiple sclerosis, enrolled in a pregnancy study.

The J gene is TRBJ2-1, the V gene TRBV7-9; tentative D call: TRBD2 (6 bases). The CDR3 sequence is 14 residues long. Germline V gene lookup returns CDR1 SEHNR and CDR2 FQNEAQ (reference sequence). Between the trimmed V and J ends, which lost 5 bases and 9 bases, there was a span of 17 bases. The CDR3 loop is CASSPSGGSREQFF. For the CDR3, the DNA is TGTGCCAGCAGCCCCTCAGGAGGGTCCCGTGAGCAGTTCTTC.

The chain is built from TRBV2 and TRBJ2-7, with TRBD2 as a possible D gene (5 bases). V was clipped by 1 base and J by 3 bases, with 7 bases between them. The germline gives CDR1 SNHLY, CDR2 FYNNEI. The CDR3 is 13 amino acids. The CDR3 bases are TGTGCCAGCAGTGAAGGGACTTACTACGAGCAGTACTTC. Protein product: CASSEGTYYEQYF.

In this sample, this clone turned up once. J is TRBJ2-2 and V is TRBV6-5; 8 bases line up with TRBD2. The ends lost 4 bases at V and 2 bases at J; junction bases unmatched: 0. Germline CDR1 MNHEY, CDR2 SVGAGI. The CDR3 totals 14 residues. CDR3 sequence: CASSLAGNTGELFF. In DNA, the CDR3 is TGTGCCAGCAGTTTAGCGGGAAACACCGGGGAGCTGTTTTTT.

V and J are TRBV19 and TRBJ2-7, with a possible D match to TRBD2 (5 bases). The germline gives CDR1 LNHDA, CDR2 SQIVND (reference sequence). The CDR3 sequence is 18 residues long. Deletions cut 5 bases from V and 3 bases from J, with 26 bases between. The CDR3 region has the DNA TGTGCCAGTAGTGTCCGGGAATACAAACTGGGCCAATACTACGAGCAGTACTTC. Its translation is CASSVREYKLGQYYEQYF.

The gene calls are TRBV29-1 and TRBJ2-5; D is ambiguous. V gave up 5 bases and J gave up 2 bases, with 9 bases separating them. The CDR3 is 12 residues long. In germline, CDR1 is SQVTM, CDR2 ANQGSEA. The CDR3: CSVSYLQETQYF. CDR3 DNA: TGCAGCGTTAGTTACTTGCAAGAGACCCAGTACTTC.

V usage is TRBV4-2 and J usage is TRBJ2-2, with 10 bases lining up with TRBD2. Germline V gene lookup returns CDR1 LGHNA and CDR2 YNFKEQ. The CDR3 contains 17 residues. Unmatched junction bases numbered 8, after V lost 3 bases and J lost 4 bases. The CDR3 sequence: CASSQTQAGGPTGELFF. The CDR3 nucleotides read TGTGCCAGCAGCCAGACACAAGCGGGAGGGCCCACCGGGGAGCTGTTTTTT.

V and J are TRBV18 and TRBJ2-2, with D possibly TRBD1 on 5 matching bases. The ends were cut back, 3 bases at V and 4 bases at J, with 18 bases in the middle. The germline gives CDR1 KGHSH, CDR2 LQKENI. The CDR3 is 17 amino acids. The CDR3: CASSPRLQGTSTGELFF. The CDR3, as DNA: TGTGCCAGCTCACCCAGACTGCAGGGAACGAGCACCGGGGAGCTGTTTTTT.

This rearrangement joins TRBV19 to TRBJ2-3; no clear D. Germline assignment: CDR1 LNHDA and CDR2 SQIVND (reference sequence). V lost 1 base and J 6 bases, leaving 8 bases between the germline ends. This CDR3 region has 13 residues. In nucleotides, the CDR3 is TGTGCCAGTAGTATAGCTCACCAGGATACGCAGTATTTT. Translated, it gives CASSIAHQDTQYF.

This clone was observed once. This sequence joins TRBV4-1 and TRBJ1-1, with 7 bases identical to TRBD1. Trimming at V came to 4 bases and at J to 11 bases, leaving 7 bases not matched to a gene. Germline CDR1 reads MGHRA; CDR2 reads YSYEKL. CDR3 length equals 12 residues. The chain's CDR3 is CASSRPDRDAFF. The CDR3 region has the DNA TGCGCCAGCAGCCGTCCCGACAGGGACGCTTTCTTT.

This chain connects TRBV6-1 to TRBJ2-7; a possible D gene is TRBD2 (6 bases). The germline V gene has CDR1 MNHNS and CDR2 SASEGT. V was cut by 6 bases and J by 6 bases, with 18 bases left in between. CDR3 length: 14 residues. The CDR3 bases are TGTGCCAGCAGCCCCGGGACTTCACCGTCCGAGCAGTACTTC. Translating it yields CASSPGTSPSEQYF.

This chain joins TRBV28 and TRBJ2-2; TRBD2 is a possible D gene (6 bases). Germline V lookup: CDR1 MDHEN, CDR2 SYDVKM. The length of the CDR3 is 15 residues. Trimming stripped 3 bases from V and 2 bases from J, with 10 bases between. CDR3 loop: CASSFAGTNTGELFF. The CDR3 DNA follows: TGTGCCAGCAGTTTTGCGGGAACTAACACCGGGGAGCTGTTTTTT.

The V call is TRBV7-6, the J call TRBJ2-1; 7 bases are shared with TRBD2. Germline CDR1 is SGHVS and CDR2 is FNYEAQ. V lost 1 base and J lost 6; bases outside the gene matches: 3. The CDR3 spans 14 residues. The chain's CDR3 is CASSLVGGGNEQFF. The CDR3 bases are TGTGCCAGCAGCTTAGTAGGCGGGGGCAATGAGCAGTTCTTC.

V gene TRBV5-1 combines with J gene TRBJ2-7, with a weak D call TRBD2 (5 bases). CDR1 SGHRS and CDR2 YFSETQ come from the germline V gene. Trimming stripped 4 bases from V and 3 bases from J, with 11 bases between. The CDR3 sequence is 13 residues long. CDR3 bases: TGCGCCAGCAGCACCCAGGACTTCTACGAGCAGTACTTC. As protein: CASSTQDFYEQYF.

The table lists this clone with a count of one. The chain has TRBV4-1 and TRBJ1-5, with 8 bases identical to TRBD1. CDR3 length: 14 residues. From germline, CDR1 is MGHRA and CDR2 YSYEKL. Germline trimming cut 2 bases from V and 6 bases from J; bases unmatched to any gene: 3. As DNA, the CDR3 is TGCGCCAGCAGCCAAAACAGGGGGTTTCAGCCCCAGCATTTT. Residues: CASSQNRGFQPQHF.

The chain joins TRBV6-5 to TRBJ2-7, with D possibly TRBD1 on 6 matching bases. V shed 7 bases and J shed 5 bases, with 15 bases lying between them. This CDR3 comprises 13 residues. CDR1 and CDR2 from the germline V gene are MNHEY and SVGAGI. CDR3 residues: CASTETGRNEQYF. The CDR3 bases are TGTGCCAGCACCGAGACAGGAAGGAACGAGCAGTACTTC.

This chain connects TRBV27 to TRBJ2-7, with 8 bases fitting TRBD1. Trimming at V came to 6 bases and at J to 0 bases, leaving 10 bases not matched to a gene. CDR1 is MNHEY, CDR2 SMNVEV, per germline (reference sequence). This CDR3 contains 16 residues. DNA for the CDR3: TGTGCCAGCAGAAACACAGGGGGAGCATCCTCCTACGAGCAGTACTTC. Amino acid sequence: CASRNTGGASSYEQYF.

This clone was observed a handful of times. CDR3 sequence: CASTNTGGEAFF. Written as DNA, the CDR3 is TGTGCCAGCACTAACACAGGGGGCGAAGCTTTCTTT. The chain uses TRBV6-6 and TRBJ1-1; 9 bases match TRBD1. Germline loops: CDR1 MNHNY, CDR2 SVGAGI (reference sequence). The J segment lost 8 bases and the V segment lost 7 bases, leaving 5 bases of the junction unmatched. This CDR3 is built from 12 residues.

The rearrangement joins TRBV14 to TRBJ2-5; 8 bases are a match to TRBD2. V dropped 2 bases and J dropped 1; count of bases not matched to a gene: 9. Germline V lookup: CDR1 SGHDN, CDR2 FVKESK. This CDR3 contains 17 residues. The CDR3 protein is CASSQQAGLASQETQYF. The CDR3 DNA follows: TGTGCCAGCAGCCAACAGGCCGGACTAGCAAGCCAAGAGACCCAGTACTTC.

Only one count was recorded for this clone. The chain carries TRBV7-8 and TRBJ2-5; perhaps TRBD2 as D (5 bases). The end of the DNA fits TRBJ2-7 better, so the J call may be wrong. This CDR3 comprises 13 residues. Germline CDR1 and CDR2: SGHVS and FQNEAQ. The CDR3 coding sequence is TGTGCCAGCAGCCTTGGACGGGATTACGAGCAGTACTTC. Translation: CASSLGRDYEQYF.

The V gene is TRBV7-2, the J gene TRBJ2-3; D is unclear. Trimming pared 3 bases from V and 6 bases from J, leaving 7 bases between. The CDR3 length is 12 residues. CDR1 SGHTA and CDR2 FQGNSA come from the germline V gene. CDR3 nucleotides: TGTGCCAGCAGCTTGGCCACCGATACGCAGTATTTT. Its translation: CASSLATDTQYF.

This chain links TRBV15 with TRBJ1-5; possible D gene TRBD1, 6 bases. CDR1 LNHNV and CDR2 YYDKDF come from the germline V gene (reference sequence). Trimming took off 0 bases at V and 7 bases at J, with 13 bases between the two ends. The CDR3 loop spans 15 amino acids. CDR3 sequence: CATSRDPGGGQPQHF. CDR3 DNA: TGTGCCACCAGCAGAGATCCTGGGGGCGGGCAGCCCCAGCATTTT.

The chain uses TRBV7-3 and TRBJ2-1; 8 nucleotides align to TRBD2. V was clipped by 2 bases and J by 8 bases; unmatched bases: 14. Germline V gene sequence: CDR1 SGHTA, CDR2 FQGTGA. This CDR3 has 17 residues. The CDR3 loop reads CASSLGVGSGSKDEQFF. In DNA form, the CDR3 reads TGTGCCAGCAGCTTAGGAGTGGGCAGCGGGAGTAAAGATGAGCAGTTCTTC. Combining the CDR3 with reference TRBV7-3 and TRBJ2-1 gives the whole variable domain GAGVSQTPSNKVTEKGKYVELRCDPISGHTALYWYRQSLGQGPEFLIYFQGTGAADDSGLPNDRFFAVRPEGSVSTLKIQRTERGDSAVYLCASSLGVGSGSKDEQFFGPGTRLTVL.